The clone carrying this T cell receptor (beta chain) was seen ten or more times. Antigen specificity is unknown. The unsorted libraries were prepared from 2 million PBMCs (stored at -80 C). The method for making cDNA was 5'RACE, and it used 10-nucleotide random UMIs. TCRdb analysed the 5' RACE reads with MiXCR anew, one entry per CDR3 protein. The table has roughly 70,000 distinct CDR3 sequences, about 5.1% seen once. This sample was taken from a study of neurological immune-mediated disorders. This CDR3 is 14 amino acids long. V shed 5 bases, J shed 6 bases, and the junction held 9 bases outside the gene matches. The germline V gene encodes CDR1 DFQATT and CDR2 SNEGSKA (reference sequence). Study conclusions and caveats: When grouped phylogenetically, the repertoires of 18 of the 34 multiple sclerosis patients fell together in one related-CDR3 cluster, which is a possible signature. CDR3 amino acid sequences of expanded clones were not shared across subjects, a result suggesting private repertoires in all groups.

The TCR comes from a woman between 70 and 85 years old with multiple sclerosis. The sequenced sample was PBMCs. The chain joins TRBV20-1 to TRBJ2-7; 11 bases fit TRBD1. This CDR3 reads CSAPGQGGLSEQYF. The CDR3 bases are TGCAGTGCTCCGGGACAGGGGGGGCTGTCCGAGCAGTACTTC.